This entry describes one T cell receptor (beta chain). These data come from a study of blood T cell repertoires in COVID-19. Study information: There were acute and convalescent COVID-19 samples, and they came from the United States, Italy and Spain. The cDNA or gDNA used as material had been derived from T cells, B-cell-depleted T cells, or PBMCs.

The CDR3 covers 13 residues. Trimming took 5 bases from V and 5 from J, leaving 12 bases between them. Germline V gives CDR1 SGHTA, CDR2 FQGNSA. Data came from immunoSEQ multiplex PCR; TCRdb stores just in-frame clones and leaves some out. The sample has about 200,000 clones; 75% to 90% are singletons. The TCR sequence derives from a man aged 40-50 years with acute or convalescent COVID-19. This chain uses TRBV7-2 with TRBJ1-1; the D gene is possibly TRBD1 (6 bases). The sequencing input was peripheral blood. Here the CDR3 reads CASSNTGITEAFF. The DNA for the CDR3 is TGTGCCAGCAGCAATACAGGGATAACTGAAGCTTTCTTT.